This T cell receptor beta chain came from a study of blood T cell repertoires in COVID-19. Recruitment covered about 26 US areas and drew participants whose ages spanned roughly 18 to 100 years. Symptom resolution, clearance, or two negative PCRs marked donors in Cohort 3 as recovered. The protocol was immunoSEQ multiplex PCR, while the TCRdb copy is restricted to in-frame clones and leaves out a portion. The top ten hold 8.8% of the sample, which has under 300,000 clones, more than 85% seen once. Sequenced material: PBMCs or T cells enriched from blood (not recorded which). This receptor was taken from a man in his forties who had recovered from COVID-19.

The chain's CDR3 is CASSVFEDTQYF. In DNA form, the CDR3 reads TGTGCCAGCAGCGTATTTGAGGATACGCAGTATTTT. This chain connects TRBV9 to TRBJ2-3, with D unresolved. Germline V gene data show CDR1 as SGDLS and CDR2 as YYNGEE. V dropped 1 base and J dropped 6 bases, with 6 bases sitting between them. This CDR3 has 12 amino acids.